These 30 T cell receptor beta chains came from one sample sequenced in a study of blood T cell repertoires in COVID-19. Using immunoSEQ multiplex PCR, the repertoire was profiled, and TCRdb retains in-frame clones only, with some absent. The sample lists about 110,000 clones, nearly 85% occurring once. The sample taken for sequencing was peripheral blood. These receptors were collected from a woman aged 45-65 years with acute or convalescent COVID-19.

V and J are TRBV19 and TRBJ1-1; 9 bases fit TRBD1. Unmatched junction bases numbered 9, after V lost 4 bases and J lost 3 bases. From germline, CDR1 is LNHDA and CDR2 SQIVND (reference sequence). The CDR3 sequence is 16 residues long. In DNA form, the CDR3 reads TGTGCCAGTAGTAAGGGGACAGGGTTGGACCACACTGAAGCTTTCTTT. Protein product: CASSKGTGLDHTEAFF. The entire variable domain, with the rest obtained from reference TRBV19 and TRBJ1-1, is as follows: DGGITQSPKYLFRKEGQNVTLSCEQNLNHDAMYWYRQDPGQGLRLIYYSQIVNDFQKGDIAEGYSVSREKKESFPLTVTSAQKNPTAFYLCASSKGTGLDHTEAFFGQGTRLTVV.

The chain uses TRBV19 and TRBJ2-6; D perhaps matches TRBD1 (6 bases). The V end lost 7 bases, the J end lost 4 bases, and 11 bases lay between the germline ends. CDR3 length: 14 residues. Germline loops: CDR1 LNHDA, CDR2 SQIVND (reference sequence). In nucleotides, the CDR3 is TGTGCCAGTAACAGGGAACCCGGGGCCAACGTCCTGACTTTC. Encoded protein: CASNREPGANVLTF.

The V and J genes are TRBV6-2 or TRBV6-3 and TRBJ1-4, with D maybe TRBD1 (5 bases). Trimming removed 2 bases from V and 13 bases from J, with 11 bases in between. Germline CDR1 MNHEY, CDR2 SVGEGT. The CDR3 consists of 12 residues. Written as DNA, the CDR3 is TGTGCCAGCAGTTACCCTGGGGGGGGACTGTTTTTT. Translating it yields CASSYPGGGLFF.

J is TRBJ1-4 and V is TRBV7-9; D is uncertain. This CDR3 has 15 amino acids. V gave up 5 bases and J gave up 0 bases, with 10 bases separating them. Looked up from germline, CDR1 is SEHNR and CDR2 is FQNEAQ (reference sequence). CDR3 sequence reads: CASSTLTATNEKLFF. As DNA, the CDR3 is TGTGCCAGCAGCACCCTTACAGCAACTAATGAAAAACTGTTTTTT.

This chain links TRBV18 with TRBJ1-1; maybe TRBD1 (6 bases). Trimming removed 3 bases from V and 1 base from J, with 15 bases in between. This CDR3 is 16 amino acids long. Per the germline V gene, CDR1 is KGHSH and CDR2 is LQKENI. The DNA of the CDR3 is TGTGCCAGCTCACCGCAGGGGAGTGGAGGGAACACTGAAGCTTTCTTT. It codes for CASSPQGSGGNTEAFF.

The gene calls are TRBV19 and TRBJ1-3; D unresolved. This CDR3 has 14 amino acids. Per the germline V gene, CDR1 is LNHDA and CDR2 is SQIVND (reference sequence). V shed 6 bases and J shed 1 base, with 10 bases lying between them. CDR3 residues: CASSTTPSGNTIYF. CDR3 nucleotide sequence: TGTGCCAGTAGCACGACACCGTCTGGAAACACCATATATTTT.

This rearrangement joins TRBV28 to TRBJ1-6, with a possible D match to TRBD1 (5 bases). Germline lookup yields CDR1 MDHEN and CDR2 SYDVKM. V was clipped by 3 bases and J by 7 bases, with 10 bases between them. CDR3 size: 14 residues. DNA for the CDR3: TGTGCCAGCAGTTTGTGGGGGGGAAATTCACCCCTCCACTTT. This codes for CASSLWGGNSPLHF.

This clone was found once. CDR3 amino acids: CASRNPTEGNTIYF. The CDR3 DNA follows: TGCGCCAGCAGGAACCCGACAGAGGGAAACACCATATATTTT. The chain employs TRBV5-1 and TRBJ1-3, with D possibly matching TRBD1 (5 bases). Trimming pared 5 bases from V and 4 bases from J, leaving 13 bases between. CDR3 length equals 14 residues. Germline-derived CDR1 and CDR2 are SGHRS and YFSETQ. Complete variable domain (other parts from reference TRBV5-1 and TRBJ1-3): KAGVTQTPRYLIKTRGQQVTLSCSPISGHRSVSWYQQTPGQGLQFLFEYFSETQRNKGNFPGRFSGRQFSNSRSEMNVSTLELGDSALYLCASRNPTEGNTIYFGEGSWLTVV.

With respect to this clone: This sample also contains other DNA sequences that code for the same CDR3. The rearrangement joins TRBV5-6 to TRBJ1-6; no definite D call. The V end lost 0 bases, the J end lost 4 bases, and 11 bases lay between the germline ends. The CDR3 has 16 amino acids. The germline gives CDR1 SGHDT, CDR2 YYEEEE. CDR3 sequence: CASSLGGVGYNSPLHF. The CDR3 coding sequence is TGTGCCAGCAGCTTGGGGGGAGTAGGGTATAATTCACCCCTCCACTTT.

As DNA, the CDR3 is TGTGCCAGTAGTATAGCCCAAGGACAGGGGCTCGGATTCGGAAGTGGCTACACCTTC. The encoded protein is CASSIAQGQGLGFGSGYTF. The chain uses TRBV19 and TRBJ1-2; TRBD1 matches 9 bases. J lost 7 bases, V lost 1 base, and 19 bases had no gene match. CDR3 length: 19 residues. Germline V gives CDR1 LNHDA, CDR2 SQIVND (reference sequence).

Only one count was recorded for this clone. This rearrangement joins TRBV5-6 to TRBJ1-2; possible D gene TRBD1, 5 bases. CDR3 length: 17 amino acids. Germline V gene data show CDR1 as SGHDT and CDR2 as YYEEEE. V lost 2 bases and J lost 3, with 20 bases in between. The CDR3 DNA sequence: TGTGCCAGCAGCTTCGATATGCAGGGAGGAGGTTACTATGGCTACACCTTC. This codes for CASSFDMQGGGYYGYTF.

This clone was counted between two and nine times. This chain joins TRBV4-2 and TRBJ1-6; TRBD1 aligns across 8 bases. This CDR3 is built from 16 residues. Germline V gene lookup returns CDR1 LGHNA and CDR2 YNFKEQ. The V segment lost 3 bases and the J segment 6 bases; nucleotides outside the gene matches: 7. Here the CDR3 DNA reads TGTGCCAGCAGCCATTCCGGGACAGGTCCTAATTCACCCCTCCACTTT. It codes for CASSHSGTGPNSPLHF.

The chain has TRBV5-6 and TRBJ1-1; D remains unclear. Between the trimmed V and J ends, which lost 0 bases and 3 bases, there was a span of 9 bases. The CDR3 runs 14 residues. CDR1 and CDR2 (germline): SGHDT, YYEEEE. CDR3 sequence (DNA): TGTGCCAGCAGCTTGGTTCCAGTCCACACTGAAGCTTTCTTT. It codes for CASSLVPVHTEAFF.

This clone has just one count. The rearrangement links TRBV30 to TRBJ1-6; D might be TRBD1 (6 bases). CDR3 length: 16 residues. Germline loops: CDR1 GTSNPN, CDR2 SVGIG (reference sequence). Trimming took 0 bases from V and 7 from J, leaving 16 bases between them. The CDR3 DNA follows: TGTGCCTGGAGTGTACAACGAACAGGGTTGAATTCACCCCTCCACTTT. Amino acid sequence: CAWSVQRTGLNSPLHF.

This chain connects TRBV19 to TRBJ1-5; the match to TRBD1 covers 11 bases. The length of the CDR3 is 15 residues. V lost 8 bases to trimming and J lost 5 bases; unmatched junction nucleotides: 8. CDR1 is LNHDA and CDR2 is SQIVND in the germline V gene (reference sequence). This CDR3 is CASLPGQGGYQPQHF. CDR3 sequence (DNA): TGTGCCAGTCTCCCGGGACAGGGGGGTTATCAGCCCCAGCATTTT.

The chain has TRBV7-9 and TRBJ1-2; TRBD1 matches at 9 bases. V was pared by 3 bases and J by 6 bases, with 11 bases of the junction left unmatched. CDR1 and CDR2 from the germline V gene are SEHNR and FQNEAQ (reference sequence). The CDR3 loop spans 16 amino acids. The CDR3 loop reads CASSLWPGQGTDGYTF. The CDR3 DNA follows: TGTGCCAGCAGCTTGTGGCCGGGACAGGGAACGGATGGCTACACCTTC.

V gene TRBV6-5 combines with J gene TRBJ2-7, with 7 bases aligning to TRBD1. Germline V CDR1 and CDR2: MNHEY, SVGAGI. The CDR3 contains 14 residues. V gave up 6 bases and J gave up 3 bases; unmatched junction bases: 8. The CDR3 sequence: CASSRTGLIYEQYF. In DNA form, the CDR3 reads TGTGCCAGCAGCCGGACAGGTCTGATCTACGAGCAGTACTTC.

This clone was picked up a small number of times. The CDR3 DNA is TGTGCCAGCAGCGTAGGAACAGGGAACTCTGGAAACACCATATATTTT. The encoded protein is CASSVGTGNSGNTIYF. V usage is TRBV9 and J usage is TRBJ1-3, with a weak D call TRBD1 (6 bases). Trimming pared 0 bases from V and 0 bases from J, leaving 10 bases between. The CDR3 sequence is 16 residues long. The V gene's germline CDR1 is SGDLS and CDR2 YYNGEE.

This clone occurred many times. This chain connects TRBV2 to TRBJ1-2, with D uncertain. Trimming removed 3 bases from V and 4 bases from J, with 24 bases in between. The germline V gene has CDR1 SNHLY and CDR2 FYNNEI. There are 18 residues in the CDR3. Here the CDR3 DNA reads TGTGCCAGCAGTGAGCCCTCCAGAAATCCAACAAACCTCTATGGCTACACCTTC. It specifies CASSEPSRNPTNLYGYTF.

The CDR3 loop is CASQDRLNTGELFF. The CDR3 DNA reads TGTGCCAGCCAGGACAGGCTCAACACCGGGGAGCTGTTTTTT. The chain has TRBV25-1 and TRBJ2-2, with 7 bases identical to TRBD1. CDR1 is MGHDK, CDR2 SYGVNS, per germline. CDR3 length equals 14 residues. With V trimmed by 8 bases and J by 2 bases, 5 bases remained unmatched.

The CDR3 nucleotides read TGTGCCAGCATCTGGGGGGGACAGGACACTGAAGCTTTCTTT. It specifies CASIWGGQDTEAFF. This chain connects TRBV28 to TRBJ1-1; TRBD1 matches 8 bases. With V trimmed by 7 bases and J by 3 bases, 7 bases remained unmatched. The CDR3 totals 14 residues. Germline CDR1 and CDR2: MDHEN and SYDVKM.

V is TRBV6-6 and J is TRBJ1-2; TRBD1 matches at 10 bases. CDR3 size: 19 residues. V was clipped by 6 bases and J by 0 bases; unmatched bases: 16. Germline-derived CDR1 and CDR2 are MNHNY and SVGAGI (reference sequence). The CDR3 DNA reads TGTGCCAGCAGCTCGATACTGCCGGGACAGGGGTCGACTAACTATGGCTACACCTTC. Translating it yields CASSSILPGQGSTNYGYTF.

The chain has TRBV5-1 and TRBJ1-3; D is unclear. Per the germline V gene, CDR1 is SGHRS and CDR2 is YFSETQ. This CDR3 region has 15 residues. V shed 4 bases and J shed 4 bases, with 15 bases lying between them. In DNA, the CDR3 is TGCGCCAGCAGCAAGGTCGCAGCAGGCGGAAACACCATATATTTT. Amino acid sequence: CASSKVAAGGNTIYF. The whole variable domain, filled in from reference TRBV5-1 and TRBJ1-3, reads KAGVTQTPRYLIKTRGQQVTLSCSPISGHRSVSWYQQTPGQGLQFLFEYFSETQRNKGNFPGRFSGRQFSNSRSEMNVSTLELGDSALYLCASSKVAAGGNTIYFGEGSWLTVV.

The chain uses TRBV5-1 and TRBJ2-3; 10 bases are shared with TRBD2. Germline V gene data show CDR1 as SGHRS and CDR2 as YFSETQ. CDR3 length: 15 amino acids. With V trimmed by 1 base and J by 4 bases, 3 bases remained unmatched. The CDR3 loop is CASSLTSGASDTQYF. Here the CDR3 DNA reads TGCGCCAGCAGCTTGACTAGCGGGGCGTCAGATACGCAGTATTTT. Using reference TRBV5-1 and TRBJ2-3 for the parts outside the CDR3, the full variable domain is KAGVTQTPRYLIKTRGQQVTLSCSPISGHRSVSWYQQTPGQGLQFLFEYFSETQRNKGNFPGRFSGRQFSNSRSEMNVSTLELGDSALYLCASSLTSGASDTQYFGPGTRLTVL.

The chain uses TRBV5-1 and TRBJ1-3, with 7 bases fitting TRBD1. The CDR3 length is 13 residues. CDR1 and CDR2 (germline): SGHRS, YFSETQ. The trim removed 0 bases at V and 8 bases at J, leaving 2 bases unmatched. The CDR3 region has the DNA TGCGCCAGCAGCTTGGCCCAGGGGGACACCATATATTTT. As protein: CASSLAQGDTIYF.

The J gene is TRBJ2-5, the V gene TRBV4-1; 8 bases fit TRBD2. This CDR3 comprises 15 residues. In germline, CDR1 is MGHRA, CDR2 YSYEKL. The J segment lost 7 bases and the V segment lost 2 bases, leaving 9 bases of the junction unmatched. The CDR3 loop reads CASSQITSGRGTQYF. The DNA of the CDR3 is TGCGCCAGCAGCCAAATCACTAGCGGACGGGGGACCCAGTACTTC.

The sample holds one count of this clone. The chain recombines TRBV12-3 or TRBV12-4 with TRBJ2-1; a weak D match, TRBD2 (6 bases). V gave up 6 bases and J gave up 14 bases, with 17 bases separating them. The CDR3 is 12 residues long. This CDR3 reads CASSSFGGKEFF. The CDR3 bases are TGTGCCAGCAGCTCTTTCGGGGGTAAGGAGTTCTTC.

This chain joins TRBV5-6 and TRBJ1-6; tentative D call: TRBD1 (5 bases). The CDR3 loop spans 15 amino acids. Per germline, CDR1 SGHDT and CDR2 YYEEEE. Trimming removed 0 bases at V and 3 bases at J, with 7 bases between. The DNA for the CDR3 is TGTGCCAGCAGCTTGGGACAGCTCTATAATTCACCCCTCCACTTT. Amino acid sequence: CASSLGQLYNSPLHF.

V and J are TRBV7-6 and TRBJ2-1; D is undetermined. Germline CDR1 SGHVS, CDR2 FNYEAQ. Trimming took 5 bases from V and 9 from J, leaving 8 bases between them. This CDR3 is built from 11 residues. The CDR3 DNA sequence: TGTGCCAGCAGCCCAGGCACTGAGCAGTTCTTC. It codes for CASSPGTEQFF.

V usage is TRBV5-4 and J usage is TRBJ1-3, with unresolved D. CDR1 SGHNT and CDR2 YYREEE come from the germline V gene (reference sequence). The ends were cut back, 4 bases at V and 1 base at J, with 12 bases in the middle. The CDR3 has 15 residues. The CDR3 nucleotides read TGTGCCAGCAGCCGCGGCGGGAGGTCTGGAAACACCATATATTTT. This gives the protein CASSRGGRSGNTIYF.